The clone carrying this TCR beta chain was found once. Looked up from germline, CDR1 is LNHDA and CDR2 is SQIVND (reference sequence). This CDR3 is 18 amino acids long. Trimming cost V 6 bases and J 0 bases; bases outside gene matches: 15. The data were taken from a study of blood T cell repertoires in COVID-19. Some clones are missing from TCRdb's copy, which holds only in-frame ones; the method was immunoSEQ multiplex PCR. The data show 180,000 or so clones, 88% seen once. V and J are TRBV19 and TRBJ1-1, with TRBD1 matching over 8 bases. The clonotype originates from a man aged 18 to 29 with active or convalescent COVID-19. The sequencing sample was made of peripheral blood. DNA for the CDR3: TGTGCCAGTAGCACTATACGGACATGGACAGGGCTGAACACTGAAGCTTTCTTT. Translating it yields CASSTIRTWTGLNTEAFF.